This section outlines one TCR beta chain sequence together with its context. Its antigen is unknown. PCR amplification relied on 60 Vbeta primers (plus 13 Jbeta primers). Clones were read by immunoSEQ multiplex PCR, and TCRdb kept only the in-frame ones, dropping some. The data hold 110,000 to 150,000 clones, with approximately 80% observed a single time. These data belong to a study of cytomegalovirus exposure and HLA in healthy donors. Study results and limitations: Roughly even sequencing depth across donors was the assumption behind the presence/absence analyses. High sensitivity and specificity were reportedly achieved when the classifier diagnosed cytomegalovirus status. Later, an analysis showed that TCR beta chains associated with HLA were more clonally expanded than others that were equally common. In an earlier analysis, productive rearrangement rates for most beta V segments clustered near 90% or 30%.

CDR1 SGHTA and CDR2 FQGNSA come from the germline V gene. The CDR3 spans 13 residues. V was trimmed by 5 bases and J by 5 bases, leaving 10 bases between them. The sample comprised PBMCs. This chain links TRBV7-2 with TRBJ2-1; no reliable D call. This TCR came from a woman aged 55-75 years in good health and CMV-seropositive. CDR3 DNA: TGTGCCAGCAGCCTAGGACGGGACAATGAGCAGTTCTTC. Its translation is CASSLGRDNEQFF.